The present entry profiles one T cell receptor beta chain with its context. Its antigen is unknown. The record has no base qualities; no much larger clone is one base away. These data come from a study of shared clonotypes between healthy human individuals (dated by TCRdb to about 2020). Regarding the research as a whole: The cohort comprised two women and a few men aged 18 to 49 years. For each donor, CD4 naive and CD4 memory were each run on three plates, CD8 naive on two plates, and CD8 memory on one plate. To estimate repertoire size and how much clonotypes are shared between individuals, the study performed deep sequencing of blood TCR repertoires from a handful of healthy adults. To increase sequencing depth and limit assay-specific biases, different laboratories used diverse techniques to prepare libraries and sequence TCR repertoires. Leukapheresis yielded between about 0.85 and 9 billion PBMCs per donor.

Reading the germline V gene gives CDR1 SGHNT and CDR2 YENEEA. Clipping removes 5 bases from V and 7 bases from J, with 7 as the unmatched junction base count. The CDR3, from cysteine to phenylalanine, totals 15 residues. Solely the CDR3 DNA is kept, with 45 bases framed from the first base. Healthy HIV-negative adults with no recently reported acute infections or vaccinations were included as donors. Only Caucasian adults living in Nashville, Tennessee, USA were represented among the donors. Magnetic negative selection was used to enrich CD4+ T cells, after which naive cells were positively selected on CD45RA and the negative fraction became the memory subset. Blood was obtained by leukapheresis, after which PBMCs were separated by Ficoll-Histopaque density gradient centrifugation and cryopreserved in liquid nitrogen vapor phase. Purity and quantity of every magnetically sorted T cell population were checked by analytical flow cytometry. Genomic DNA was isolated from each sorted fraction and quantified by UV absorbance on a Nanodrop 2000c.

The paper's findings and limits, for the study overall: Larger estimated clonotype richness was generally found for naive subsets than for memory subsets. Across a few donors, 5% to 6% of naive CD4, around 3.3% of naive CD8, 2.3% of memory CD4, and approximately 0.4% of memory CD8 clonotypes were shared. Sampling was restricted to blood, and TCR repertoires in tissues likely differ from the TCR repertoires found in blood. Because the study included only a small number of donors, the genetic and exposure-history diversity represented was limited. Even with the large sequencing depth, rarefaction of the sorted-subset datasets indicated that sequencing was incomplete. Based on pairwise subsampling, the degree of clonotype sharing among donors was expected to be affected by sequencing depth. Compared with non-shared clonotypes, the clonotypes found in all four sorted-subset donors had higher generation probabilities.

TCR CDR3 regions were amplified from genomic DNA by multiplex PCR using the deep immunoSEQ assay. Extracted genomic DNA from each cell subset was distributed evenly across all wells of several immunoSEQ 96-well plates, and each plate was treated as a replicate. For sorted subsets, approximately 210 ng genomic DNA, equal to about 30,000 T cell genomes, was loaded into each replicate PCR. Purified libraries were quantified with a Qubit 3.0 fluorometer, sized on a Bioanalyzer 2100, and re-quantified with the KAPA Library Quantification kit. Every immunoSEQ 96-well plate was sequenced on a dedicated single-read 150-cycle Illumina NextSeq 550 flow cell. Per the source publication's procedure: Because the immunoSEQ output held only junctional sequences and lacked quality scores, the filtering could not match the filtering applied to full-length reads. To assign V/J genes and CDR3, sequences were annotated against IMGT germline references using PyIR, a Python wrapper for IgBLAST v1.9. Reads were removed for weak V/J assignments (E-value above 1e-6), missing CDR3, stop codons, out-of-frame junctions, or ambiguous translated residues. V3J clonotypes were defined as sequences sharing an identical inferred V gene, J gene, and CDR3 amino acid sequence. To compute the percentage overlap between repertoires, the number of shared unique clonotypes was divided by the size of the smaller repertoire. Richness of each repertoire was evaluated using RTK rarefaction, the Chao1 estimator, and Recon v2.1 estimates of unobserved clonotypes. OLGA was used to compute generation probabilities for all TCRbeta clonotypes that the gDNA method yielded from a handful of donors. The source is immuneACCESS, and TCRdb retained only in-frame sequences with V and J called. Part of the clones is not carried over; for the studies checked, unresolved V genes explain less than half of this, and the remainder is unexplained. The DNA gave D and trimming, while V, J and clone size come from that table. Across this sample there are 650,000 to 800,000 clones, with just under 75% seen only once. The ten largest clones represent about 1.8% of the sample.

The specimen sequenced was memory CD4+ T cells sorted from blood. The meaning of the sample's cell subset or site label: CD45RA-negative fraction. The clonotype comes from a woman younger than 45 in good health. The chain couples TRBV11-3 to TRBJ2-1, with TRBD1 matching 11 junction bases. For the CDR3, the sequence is CASSLGQGAGNEQFF. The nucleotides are TGTGCCAGCAGCCTAGGACAGGGGGCGGGTAATGAGCAGTTCTTC.